This T cell receptor (beta chain) was profiled in a study of blood T cell repertoires in COVID-19. On the study more broadly: PBMCs, B-cell-depleted T cells, or T cells provided the cDNA or gDNA that made up the material.

In the original analysis: Researchers report that nucleated cell counts were estimated from reference gene primer amplification. Measured with immunoSEQ multiplex PCR; TCRdb has only the in-frame clones, and not every one. D and trimming come from the DNA, and the V and J calls and clone size come from that table. The repertoire consists of roughly 130,000 clones, with 70% to 90% occurring once and the leading ten covering about 4.5%. This TCR derives from a man between 35 and 55 years old with acute or convalescent COVID-19. The source material was peripheral blood.

The DNA of the CDR3 is TGCGCCAGCAGCTTACAGGGGCGCGGGGCAGATACGCAGTATTTT. It translates to CASSLQGRGADTQYF. The gene calls are TRBV5-1 and TRBJ2-3; D possibly corresponds to TRBD1 (7 bases). Germline loops: CDR1 SGHRS, CDR2 YFSETQ. Trimming removed 2 bases at V and 4 bases at J, with 14 bases between. The CDR3 covers 15 residues.